Below are 18 T cell receptor beta chains sequenced from a single sample in a study of graft-versus-host responses after intestinal transplantation. Assay used: immunoSEQ multiplex PCR; TCRdb lists only in-frame clones, some missing. The profile shows over 85,000 clones, 91% of them singletons. These receptors have no known antigen. Sample: unstimulated CD4+ T cells sorted from spleen or lymph node cells, taken before transplant. These TCRs come from a human donor who was the organ donor for an intestinal transplant.

The rearrangement joins TRBV2 to TRBJ2-7; TRBD1 matches 7 bases. The CDR3 runs 14 residues. Trimming took 10 bases from V and 4 from J; bases not matched to a gene: 13. CDR1 and CDR2 from the germline V gene are SNHLY and FYNNEI. The CDR3 reads CATNRGESPYEQYF. CDR3 coding DNA: TGTGCCACCAACAGGGGAGAGTCACCTTACGAGCAGTACTTC.

The chain uses TRBV30 and TRBJ2-1; no definite D call. The ends were cut back, 0 bases at V and 0 bases at J, with 9 bases in the middle. Germline loops: CDR1 GTSNPN, CDR2 SVGIG (reference sequence). This CDR3 has 15 amino acids. The chain's CDR3 is CAWSVGGSSYNEQFF. The DNA for the CDR3 is TGTGCCTGGAGTGTCGGCGGAAGCTCCTACAATGAGCAGTTCTTC. Using reference TRBV30 and TRBJ2-1 for the parts outside the CDR3, the full variable domain is SQTIHQWPATLVQPVGSPLSLECTVEGTSNPNLYWYRQAAGRGLQLLFYSVGIGQISSEVPQNLSASRPQDRQFILSSKKLLLSDSGFYLCAWSVGGSSYNEQFFGPGTRLTVL.

The gene calls are TRBV6-1 and TRBJ1-2; D possibly corresponds to TRBD1 (6 bases). V was pared by 4 bases and J by 3 bases, with 6 bases between. Germline V lookup: CDR1 MNHNS, CDR2 SASEGT. The CDR3 is 12 residues long. Here the CDR3 reads CASSGTDYGYTF. The CDR3 DNA reads TGTGCCAGCAGTGGGACAGACTATGGCTACACCTTC.

The chain combines TRBV2 with TRBJ2-5; a possible D gene is TRBD2 (6 bases). This CDR3 spans 15 amino acids. Germline V lookup: CDR1 SNHLY, CDR2 FYNNEI. Trimming cost V 8 bases and J 5 bases, with 21 bases left between them. The CDR3 DNA reads as TGTGCCAGCTCGCGGGGCCGAACCCGTGGGGAGACCCAGTACTTC. As protein: CASSRGRTRGETQYF.

This sequence joins TRBV5-1 and TRBJ1-4; perhaps TRBD1 as D (5 bases). CDR3 size: 14 residues. Trimming took 3 bases from V and 4 from J, leaving 10 bases between them. Germline V CDR1 and CDR2: SGHRS, YFSETQ. CDR3 in amino acids: CASSWAQGNEKLFF. The DNA of the CDR3 is TGCGCCAGCAGCTGGGCTCAGGGTAATGAAAAACTGTTTTTT.

This sequence joins TRBV7-9 and TRBJ1-4, with a tentative D call TRBD1 (5 bases). V shed 3 bases and J shed 4 bases, with 9 bases lying between them. Germline V lookup: CDR1 SEHNR, CDR2 FQNEAQ (reference sequence). The CDR3 runs 14 residues. The CDR3 reads CASSFGHVNEKLFF. The CDR3 DNA is TGTGCCAGCAGCTTTGGACACGTTAATGAAAAACTGTTTTTT.

The rearrangement uses TRBV30 and TRBJ1-1; tentatively, D is TRBD1 (6 bases). The CDR3 runs 15 residues. V lost 1 base to trimming and J lost 10 bases, with 22 bases between them. Germline values: CDR1 GTSNPN, CDR2 SVGIG (reference sequence). The CDR3 nucleotides read TGTGCCTGGAGTGGAATTGGCAGGGGATCGGGGGGAGCTTTCTTT. Protein product: CAWSGIGRGSGGAFF.

The V call is TRBV27, the J call TRBJ2-3; tentative D call: TRBD2 (5 bases). The CDR3 length is 16 residues. V lost 1 base and J lost 4, with 15 bases in between. The germline CDR1 and CDR2 sequences are MNHEY and SMNVEV (reference sequence). In nucleotides, the CDR3 is TGTGCCAGCAGTTTATACGCGGGCGCCAGGTCAGATACGCAGTATTTT. Translating gives CASSLYAGARSDTQYF.

This chain joins TRBV7-2 and TRBJ2-7; D is unresolved. This CDR3 has 13 amino acids. V lost 2 bases to trimming and J lost 6 bases, with 11 bases between them. Germline V gene lookup returns CDR1 SGHTA and CDR2 FQGNSA. In nucleotides, the CDR3 is TGTGCCAGCAGCTTAAAGTCCTTGGCCGAGCAGTACTTC. Translating gives CASSLKSLAEQYF.

This chain connects TRBV4-1 to TRBJ1-2; D possibly corresponds to TRBD1 (5 bases). The V gene's germline CDR1 is MGHRA and CDR2 YSYEKL. CDR3 size: 13 residues. Trimming stripped 3 bases from V and 5 bases from J, with 10 bases between. The CDR3 loop is CASSQDMVYGYTF. CDR3 in DNA: TGCGCCAGCAGCCAGGACATGGTGTATGGCTACACCTTC.

The chain uses TRBV4-3 and TRBJ2-5, with TRBD1 matching over 9 bases. The J call is uncertain, as TRBJ2-7 better fits the DNA end. There are 15 residues in the CDR3. The germline V gene encodes CDR1 LGHNA and CDR2 YSLEER. The CDR3 bases are TGCGCCAGCAGCCACCGACAGGGGGGAGCCTACGAGCAGTACTTC. This translates into CASSHRQGGAYEQYF.

The chain links TRBV7-8 to TRBJ1-2; 7 bases fit TRBD1. The CDR3 spans 14 residues. Germline V gene lookup returns CDR1 SGHVS and CDR2 FQNEAQ. With V trimmed by 3 bases and J by 2 bases, 3 bases remained unmatched. The CDR3 nucleotides read TGTGCCAGCAGCTTGGGGGACAGAAACTATGGCTACACCTTC. It yields the protein CASSLGDRNYGYTF.

This clone appeared once. The chain employs TRBV18 and TRBJ2-3; D not certain. This CDR3 spans 15 amino acids. Germline V gene lookup returns CDR1 KGHSH and CDR2 LQKENI. Trimming removed 2 bases from V and 3 bases from J, with 12 bases in between. In DNA, the CDR3 is TGTGCCAGCTCACCAGACCCCAGGTCTACAGATACGCAGTATTTT. This encodes CASSPDPRSTDTQYF.

The J gene is TRBJ2-5, the V gene TRBV2; 12 bases line up with TRBD1. Near its end, the DNA agrees better with TRBJ2-7, so the J call may be wrong. Germline lookup yields CDR1 SNHLY and CDR2 FYNNEI. There are 15 residues in the CDR3. CDR3 in DNA: TGTGCCAGCAGGGGACCGGGACAGGGGGCTTACGAGCAGTACTTC. Amino acids: CASRGPGQGAYEQYF.

The V call is TRBV25-1, the J call TRBJ1-1; D is perhaps TRBD1 (6 bases). Germline-derived CDR1 and CDR2 are MGHDK and SYGVNS. With 6 bases removed from V and 0 bases from J, the gap between germline ends came to 11 bases. The CDR3 length is 14 residues. The chain's CDR3 is CASSSTGVNTEAFF. DNA of the CDR3: TGTGCCAGCAGCTCGACAGGAGTGAACACTGAAGCTTTCTTT. Drawing the rest from reference TRBV25-1 and TRBJ1-1, the complete variable domain is EADIYQTPRYLVIGTGKKITLECSQTMGHDKMYWYQQDPGMELHLIHYSYGVNSTEKGDLSSESTVSRIRTEHFPLTLESARPSHTSQYLCASSSTGVNTEAFFGQGTRLTVV.

The chain uses TRBV10-3 and TRBJ1-5, with 7 bases aligning to TRBD1. The germline V gene encodes CDR1 ENHRY and CDR2 SYGVKD. The CDR3 runs to 14 residues. The V gene end was trimmed by 5 bases and the J gene end by 5 bases; junction bases not matched to a gene: 6. This CDR3 reads CAISRGRGDQPQHF. For the CDR3, the DNA is TGTGCCATCAGTAGGGGGCGCGGCGATCAGCCCCAGCATTTT.

V and J are TRBV29-1 and TRBJ2-5; D is perhaps TRBD2 (6 bases). Trimming shortened V by 5 bases and J by 4 bases, and 11 bases separated the two germline ends. CDR3 length equals 12 residues. Germline values: CDR1 SQVTM, CDR2 ANQGSEA. The CDR3 protein is CSVQLAGETQYF. The CDR3 DNA reads TGCAGCGTTCAACTAGCAGGAGAGACCCAGTACTTC.

The V and J genes are TRBV28 and TRBJ1-6; TRBD1 agrees at 7 bases. This CDR3 has 12 residues. CDR1 MDHEN and CDR2 SYDVKM come from the germline V gene. V shed 7 bases, J shed 10 bases, and the junction held 4 bases outside the gene matches. CDR3 coding DNA: TGTGCCAGCACGGACAGGTTCTCACCCCTCCACTTT. It yields the protein CASTDRFSPLHF. The full variable domain, rest sourced from reference TRBV28 and TRBJ1-6, is DVKVTQSSRYLVKRTGEKVFLECVQDMDHENMFWYRQDPGLGLRLIYFSYDVKMKEKGDIPEGYSVSREKKERFSLILESASTNQTSMYLCASTDRFSPLHFGNGTRLTVT.